This T cell receptor beta chain was observed in a study of HIV-infected patients and healthy controls. This CDR3 is 12 amino acids long. The V end lost 1 base, the J end lost 8 bases, and 9 bases lay between the germline ends. The germline V gene encodes CDR1 GTSNPN and CDR2 SVGIG (reference sequence). About 500 ng RNA was reverse transcribed with alpha and beta constant-region primers. Separate chain-specific third strand synthesis with multiplexing indices produced the alpha and beta libraries. The SP2 site served as the priming point for second strand synthesis. The library got P5 and P7 elements plus a second index, then an approximately 23-cycle PCR. TCRdb processed the 5' RACE reads anew with MiXCR; each CDR3 protein has one entry. This sample has about 13,000 distinct CDR3 sequences, with more than 8.5% found just once. The repertoire came from unfractionated whole blood and reflected all unsorted peripheral T cells.

The source material was blood. The chain uses TRBV30 and TRBJ2-1; D possibly corresponds to TRBD1 (6 bases). This receptor was taken from an adult in good health. This chain's CDR3 is CAWSGRGDEQFF. For the CDR3, the DNA is TGTGCCTGGAGTGGCAGGGGAGATGAGCAGTTCTTC.